One sample yielded the 14 T cell receptor beta chains listed below, sequenced in a study of metastatic and nonmetastatic thyroid tumors. The entire patient cohort was treatment-naive prior to thyroid surgery. TCRdb redid the clone calls on the PCR reads using MiXCR. The table shows around 25,000 clones, with 10% to 15% occurring only once. Sequenced input: blood. These receptors were taken from a female donor with papillary thyroid cancer or a benign thyroid nodule (not recorded which). Some clones in this sample may be carry-over from other donors' samples.

This clone was observed at least ten times. CDR3 sequence: CSVAGLAGREQYF. The CDR3 DNA reads as TGCAGCGTCGCCGGACTAGCGGGACGCGAGCAGTACTTC. The chain combines TRBV29-1 with TRBJ2-7; TRBD2 matches at 12 bases. CDR1 SQVTM and CDR2 ANQGSEA come from the germline V gene. This CDR3 spans 13 amino acids. V was clipped by 6 bases and J by 6 bases; unmatched bases: 6.

This clone was seen repeatedly, ten times or more. The V gene is TRBV20-1, the J gene TRBJ2-1; a weak D match, TRBD1 (6 bases). CDR3 length: 13 amino acids. Trimming left V 3 bases short and J 3 bases short, with 9 bases between. Germline CDR1 reads DFQATT; CDR2 reads SNEGSKA (reference sequence). CDR3 amino acids: CSASLGGYNEQFF. CDR3 DNA sequence: TGCAGTGCTAGTTTAGGGGGCTACAATGAGCAGTTCTTC.

At least ten counts were recorded for this clone. J is TRBJ2-1 and V is TRBV29-1; maybe TRBD2 (6 bases). The CDR3 contains 16 residues. Germline assignment: CDR1 SQVTM and CDR2 ANQGSEA. The V end was cut by 4 bases, the J end by 0 bases, with 16 bases between. CDR3 sequence (DNA): TGCAGCGTTGGGGCGAGGGTAGCGGTCTCCTACAATGAGCAGTTCTTC. This gives the protein CSVGARVAVSYNEQFF.

Many counts were recorded for this clone. The junction and the germline gene differ at one end; a read error may be behind it. The rearrangement uses TRBV7-2 and TRBJ1-5; D is undetermined. Germline V gene lookup returns CDR1 SGHTA and CDR2 FQGNSA. The CDR3 has 13 amino acids. This CDR3 reads CASSLTSYQPRHF. CDR3 nucleotides: TGTGCCAGCAGCTTAACGTCGTATCAGCCCCGGCATTTT. Using reference TRBV7-2 and TRBJ1-5 for the parts outside the CDR3, the full variable domain is GAGVSQSPSNKVTEKGKDVELRCDPISGHTALYWYRQSLGQGLEFLIYFQGNSAPDKSGLPSDRFSAERTGGSVSTLTIQRTQQEDSAVYLCASSLTSYQPRHFGDGTRLSIL.

The CDR3 spells CSAAGQTSSYEQYF. The CDR3 nucleotides read TGCAGTGCCGCGGGACAGACTAGCTCCTACGAGCAGTACTTC. V gene TRBV20-1 combines with J gene TRBJ2-7, with a possible D match to TRBD1 (7 bases). The CDR3 is 14 residues long. The germline V gene has CDR1 DFQATT and CDR2 SNEGSKA (reference sequence). Between the trimmed V and J ends, which lost 6 bases and 0 bases, there was a span of 15 bases.

This clone was observed at least ten times. The rearrangement uses TRBV7-3 and TRBJ2-1; TRBD2 matches 8 bases. The CDR3 length is 17 residues. Germline V gene lookup returns CDR1 SGHTA and CDR2 FQGTGA. V lost 5 bases and J lost 3; bases outside the gene matches: 12. CDR3 region: CASSLLTSGHNYNEQFF. CDR3 sequence (DNA): TGTGCCAGCAGCCTTCTTACTAGCGGCCATAACTACAATGAGCAGTTCTTC.

This clone came up many times. The chain uses TRBV6-1 and TRBJ2-5; D not resolved. Per the germline V gene, CDR1 is MNHNS and CDR2 is SASEGT. This CDR3 is built from 16 residues. Trimming took 5 bases from V and 2 from J, leaving 18 bases between them. CDR3 sequence: CASSFPDYSAQETQYF. The CDR3 DNA sequence: TGTGCCAGCAGTTTCCCCGATTACAGCGCGCAAGAGACCCAGTACTTC.

This clone showed up many times. The chain recombines TRBV13 with TRBJ2-5; D possibly matches TRBD1 or TRBD2 (5 bases each). CDR1 is PRHDT and CDR2 is FYEKMQ in the germline V gene (reference sequence). V was clipped by 1 base and J by 1 base, with 7 bases between them. This CDR3 region has 14 residues. CDR3 DNA sequence: TGTGCCAGCAGCTTAGCAGGGACCCAAGAGACCCAGTACTTC. Amino acid sequence: CASSLAGTQETQYF.

This clone is deemed medium-sized. This chain uses TRBV5-1 with TRBJ2-3; 8 bases line up with TRBD2. From germline, CDR1 is SGHRS and CDR2 YFSETQ. The CDR3 runs 14 residues. V lost 10 bases to trimming and J lost 4 bases; unmatched junction nucleotides: 11. The DNA for the CDR3 is TGCGCCTCCCGAAAGCGGGAGAAGTCAGATACGCAGTATTTT. It yields the protein CASRKREKSDTQYF.

This clone was counted ten times or more. The chain has TRBV6-1 and TRBJ1-1; 7 positions agree with TRBD1. The V and J ends lost 6 bases and 4 bases, in that order; junction bases with no gene match: 8. Germline V gene sequence: CDR1 MNHNS, CDR2 SASEGT. This CDR3 region has 14 residues. DNA for the CDR3: TGTGCCAGCAGCTACAGGGGAAAGGGCACTGAAGCTTTCTTT. It translates to CASSYRGKGTEAFF.

Judged by abundance, this clone is medium-sized. The chain recombines TRBV11-2 with TRBJ2-1; 7 positions agree with TRBD2. Germline-derived CDR1 and CDR2 are SGHAT and FQNNGV. The CDR3 contains 15 residues. Trimming took 11 bases from V and 0 from J; bases not matched to a gene: 10. The CDR3 sequence is CAVPRGGSSYNEQFF. The CDR3, as DNA: TGTGCCGTCCCCCGCGGCGGGAGCTCCTACAATGAGCAGTTCTTC.

In this sample, this clone turned up many times. The genes are TRBV2 and TRBJ2-4, with TRBD2 matching 10 bases. CDR3 length: 14 residues. Looked up from germline, CDR1 is SNHLY and CDR2 is FYNNEI. After removal of 6 bases from V and 6 bases from J, the junction contained 5 bases not matched to a gene. The CDR3 loop is CASRQGLATNIQYF. The CDR3 bases are TGTGCCAGCAGGCAGGGACTAGCGACAAACATTCAGTACTTC.

This clone showed up just a few times. One end of the junction fails to match germline, which may point to a read error. This chain uses TRBV27 with TRBJ1-5; no reliable D call. The germline V gene encodes CDR1 MNHEY and CDR2 SMNVEV (reference sequence). CDR3 length: 15 amino acids. CDR3: CASSLDGLGNQHQHF. The CDR3 DNA reads TGTGCCAGCAGTTTGGATGGTTTGGGCAATCAGCACCAGCATTTT.

This clone was seen ten or more times. The chain uses TRBV29-1 and TRBJ1-2; D might be TRBD1 (6 bases). The germline CDR1 and CDR2 sequences are SQVTM and ANQGSEA. CDR3 length: 11 residues. With 7 bases removed from V and 2 bases from J, the gap between germline ends came to 8 bases. The CDR3 coding sequence is TGCAGCGCCGGACAGAACTATGGCTACACCTTC. It specifies CSAGQNYGYTF.